The count of the clone carrying this T cell receptor beta chain is one. These data belong to a study of blood T cell repertoires in COVID-19. The table came from immunoSEQ multiplex PCR; TCRdb's copy has only in-frame clones and leaves some out. The profile covers roughly 290,000 clones, with roughly 85% appearing a single time and 2.2% taken by the ten largest. Germline trimming cut 1 base from V and 3 bases from J; bases unmatched to any gene: 8. This CDR3 region has 16 residues. The germline V gene has CDR1 SGHRS and CDR2 YFSETQ. The sequence was obtained from a man aged 25-40 years who had recovered from COVID-19. Sequences were obtained from PBMCs or T cells enriched from blood (not recorded which). This chain connects TRBV5-1 to TRBJ1-1, with 8 bases matching TRBD1. CDR3 DNA sequence: TGCGCCAGCAGCTTGACGGGGACAGGCTCTCACACTGAAGCTTTCTTT. It specifies CASSLTGTGSHTEAFF.